The entry below gives a single TCR beta chain sequence along with its context. The sample originates from a study of cytomegalovirus exposure and HLA in healthy donors. In the PCR, 60 Vbeta and 13 Jbeta primers were used. TCRdb's table, derived via immunoSEQ multiplex PCR, lists solely in-frame clones and lacks some. The sample lists approximately 99,000 clones; 73% were seen once. J lost 1 base, V lost 5 bases, and 5 bases had no gene match. The CDR3 is 15 residues long. The V gene's germline CDR1 is LNHNV and CDR2 YYDKDF (reference sequence). V usage is TRBV15 and J usage is TRBJ2-7; 10 bases match TRBD2. This sequence was found in a man aged 35-49 years in good health and CMV-seronegative. The sequencing sample was made of PBMCs. The CDR3 protein is CATSLLTSGSYEQYF. The CDR3 DNA follows: TGTGCCACCAGCCTATTGACTAGCGGGTCCTACGAGCAGTACTTC.